Listed below are T cell receptor beta chains from one sample, sequenced in a study of neurological immune-mediated disorders. Each CDR3 protein is one row after TCRdb ran MiXCR on the 5' RACE reads. The table includes about 53,000 distinct CDR3 sequences, roughly 7.7% detected once. Sequencing was carried out using PBMCs. The receptors were gathered from a woman aged 40-49 years in good health. Each CDR3 is given with its conserved first and last residue. D genes are given only for firm matches. Clone size is stated in some rows and not others, as once, few, many or a class when expanded.

abundance: many; d_gene: .; j_gene: TRBJ1-6; v_gene: TRBV6-2/TRBV6-3; len: 14; CDR3nt: TGTGCCAGCAGTTATCCTGCCGGCCTGGGATCCCTCCACTTT; CDR3aa: CASSYPAGLGSLHF
abundance: many; d_gene: TRBD2; j_gene: TRBJ2-7; v_gene: TRBV20-1; len: 16; CDR3nt: TGCAGTGCTAGGTTGGCCCCTCTAGCGGGGGGACTCGAGCAGTACTTC; CDR3aa: CSARLAPLAGGLEQYF
abundance: many; d_gene: TRBD1; j_gene: TRBJ1-1; v_gene: TRBV29-1; len: 14; CDR3nt: TGCAGCGTTGGGGGACAGGGGGCTCGGAGTGAAGCTTTCTTT; CDR3aa: CSVGGQGARSEAFF
abundance: many; d_gene: .; j_gene: TRBJ1-4; v_gene: TRBV7-9; len: 15; CDR3nt: TGTGCCAGCAGCTGGGTCGGGGCAGCTAATGAAAAACTGTTTTTT; CDR3aa: CASSWVGAANEKLFF
abundance: many; d_gene: TRBD1; j_gene: TRBJ1-1; v_gene: TRBV6-2/TRBV6-3; len: 17; CDR3nt: TGTGCCAGCAGTTACCACCAAGAGACAGGGGCAAACACTGAAGCTTTCTTT; CDR3aa: CASSYHQETGANTEAFF
abundance: many; d_gene: TRBD1; j_gene: TRBJ2-3; v_gene: TRBV29-1; len: 14; CDR3nt: TGCAGCGTCAGGGGGCGGGTGGGCACAGATACGCAGTATTTT; CDR3aa: CSVRGRVGTDTQYF
abundance: many; d_gene: TRBD1; j_gene: TRBJ1-2; v_gene: TRBV20-1; len: 13; CDR3nt: TGCAGTGCTAGAGCACAGGGGGCGCAAGGCTACACCTTC; CDR3aa: CSARAQGAQGYTF
abundance: many; d_gene: .; j_gene: TRBJ2-7; v_gene: TRBV6-2/TRBV6-3; len: 14; CDR3nt: TGTGCCAGCAGTTACAGGTCGGGGTCCCACGAGCAGTACTTC; CDR3aa: CASSYRSGSHEQYF
abundance: many; d_gene: TRBD1; j_gene: TRBJ1-4; v_gene: TRBV5-6; len: 17; CDR3nt: TGTGCCAGCAGCTTTTACAGGGGCGCGGTAACTAATGAAAAACTGTTTTTT; CDR3aa: CASSFYRGAVTNEKLFF
abundance: many; d_gene: TRBD2; j_gene: TRBJ2-1; v_gene: TRBV20-1; len: 15; CDR3nt: TGCAGTGCTAGAGGGGGACTAGCGGGAGAAAATGAGCAGTTCTTC; CDR3aa: CSARGGLAGENEQFF
abundance: many; d_gene: .; j_gene: TRBJ1-4; v_gene: TRBV9; len: 14; CDR3nt: TGTGCCAGCAGCGATCGGACAGAGGACGAAAAACTGTTTTTT; CDR3aa: CASSDRTEDEKLFF
abundance: many; d_gene: .; j_gene: TRBJ2-7; v_gene: TRBV20-1; len: 12; CDR3nt: TGCAGTGCTATACGTGACTCCTACGAGCAGTACTTC; CDR3aa: CSAIRDSYEQYF
abundance: many; d_gene: .; j_gene: TRBJ2-7; v_gene: TRBV5-1; len: 13; CDR3nt: TGCGCCAGCAGCTTAGCAGGGAGAAACGAGCAGTACTTC; CDR3aa: CASSLAGRNEQYF
abundance: medium-sized; d_gene: TRBD2; j_gene: TRBJ2-2; v_gene: TRBV20-1; len: 17; CDR3nt: TGCAGTGCCAGGGGAAGGTGGCGCGGGGGGGTTGTCGGGGAGCTGTTTTTT; CDR3aa: CSARGRWRGGVVGELFF
abundance: many; d_gene: .; j_gene: TRBJ2-3; v_gene: TRBV5-1; len: 15; CDR3nt: TGCGCCAGCAGCCCTCAGGGGGTAGCGGCAGATACGCAGTATTTT; CDR3aa: CASSPQGVAADTQYF
abundance: many; d_gene: TRBD1; j_gene: TRBJ1-1; v_gene: TRBV11-3; len: 13; CDR3nt: TGTGCCAGCAGCCTAACAGGGGATACTGAAGCTTTCTTT; CDR3aa: CASSLTGDTEAFF
abundance: many; d_gene: TRBD1; j_gene: TRBJ2-3; v_gene: TRBV10-3; len: 13; CDR3nt: TGTGCCATCAGCGACAGGGTGGCAGATACGCAGTATTTT; CDR3aa: CAISDRVADTQYF
abundance: many; d_gene: TRBD2; j_gene: TRBJ2-3; v_gene: TRBV10-1; len: 15; CDR3nt: TGCGCCAGCAGCCCACCGGGGGGGGATCGAGATACGCAGTATTTT; CDR3aa: CASSPPGGDRDTQYF
abundance: many; d_gene: .; j_gene: TRBJ2-3; v_gene: TRBV5-1; len: 15; CDR3nt: TGCGCCAGCAGCTTGGGGGGGCCTCGGACAGATACGCAGTATTTT; CDR3aa: CASSLGGPRTDTQYF
abundance: many; d_gene: .; j_gene: TRBJ2-3; v_gene: TRBV7-2; len: 16; CDR3nt: TGTGCCAGCAGCTTAGGACTGCATACCCGCACAGATACGCAGTATTTT; CDR3aa: CASSLGLHTRTDTQYF
abundance: many; d_gene: .; j_gene: TRBJ2-7; v_gene: TRBV6-2/TRBV6-3; len: 11; CDR3nt: TGTGCCAGCAGTTACATGTACGAGCAGTACTTC; CDR3aa: CASSYMYEQYF
abundance: many; d_gene: TRBD2; j_gene: TRBJ2-3; v_gene: TRBV7-2; len: 16; CDR3nt: TGTGCCAGCAGCTCGGGGGGACTAGCGATGGTAGATACGCAGTATTTT; CDR3aa: CASSSGGLAMVDTQYF
abundance: many; d_gene: .; j_gene: TRBJ1-5; v_gene: TRBV6-2/TRBV6-3; len: 11; CDR3nt: TGTGCCAGCGGGCAGAATCAGCCCCAGCATTTT; CDR3aa: CASGQNQPQHF
abundance: many; d_gene: .; j_gene: TRBJ2-3; v_gene: TRBV7-2; len: 14; CDR3nt: TGTGCCAGCAGCTCTAACCGGGGCACAGATACGCAGTATTTT; CDR3aa: CASSSNRGTDTQYF
abundance: many; d_gene: .; j_gene: TRBJ2-2; v_gene: TRBV20-1; len: 11; CDR3nt: TGCAGTGCGCTAGCGCACGGGGAGCTGTTTTTT; CDR3aa: CSALAHGELFF
abundance: many; d_gene: TRBD1; j_gene: TRBJ2-7; v_gene: TRBV5-1; len: 12; CDR3nt: TGCGCCAGCAGCTTTCAACAGGGGGGACTGTACTTC; CDR3aa: CASSFQQGGLYF
abundance: many; d_gene: .; j_gene: TRBJ1-6; v_gene: TRBV20-1; len: 13; CDR3nt: TGCAGTGCTGGGGGTCTAGCGGATTCACCCCTCCACTTT; CDR3aa: CSAGGLADSPLHF
abundance: .; d_gene: .; j_gene: TRBJ2-7; v_gene: TRBV18; len: 13; CDR3nt: TGTGCCACCTCGGGCGACAGCCCCTACGAGCAGTACTTC; CDR3aa: CATSGDSPYEQYF
abundance: many; d_gene: .; j_gene: TRBJ2-3; v_gene: TRBV25-1; len: 14; CDR3nt: TGTGCCAGCAGTGAATCGGGCCTAACAGATACGCAGTATTTT; CDR3aa: CASSESGLTDTQYF
abundance: many; d_gene: .; j_gene: TRBJ2-1; v_gene: TRBV11-2; len: 14; CDR3nt: TGTGCCAGCAGCTTAGTCACGGTCACCAATGAGCAGTTCTTC; CDR3aa: CASSLVTVTNEQFF
abundance: many; d_gene: .; j_gene: TRBJ2-2; v_gene: TRBV24-1; len: 14; CDR3nt: TGTGCCACCAGTGCCAGGAGGAACACCGGGGAGCTGTTTTTT; CDR3aa: CATSARRNTGELFF
abundance: many; d_gene: .; j_gene: TRBJ1-3; v_gene: TRBV12-3/TRBV12-4; len: 18; CDR3nt: TGTGCCAGCAGTGTCCTGGGGGGGGGCCATTACTCTGGAAACACCATATATTTT; CDR3aa: CASSVLGGGHYSGNTIYF
abundance: many; d_gene: TRBD1; j_gene: TRBJ1-1; v_gene: TRBV20-1; len: 13; CDR3nt: TGCAGTGCTCCGGGACAGGGGAACACTGAAGCTTTCTTT; CDR3aa: CSAPGQGNTEAFF
abundance: many; d_gene: TRBD1; j_gene: TRBJ2-7; v_gene: TRBV7-2; len: 16; CDR3nt: TGTGCCAGCACCCCGACAGGGGGTGGGCCCTCCTACGAGCAGTACTTC; CDR3aa: CASTPTGGGPSYEQYF
abundance: many; d_gene: TRBD1; j_gene: TRBJ2-5; v_gene: TRBV10-3; len: 13; CDR3nt: TGTGCCATCAGTGAGTTACAGGGGGCGGACCAGTACTTC; CDR3aa: CAISELQGADQYF
abundance: many; d_gene: .; j_gene: TRBJ2-3; v_gene: TRBV20-1; len: 16; CDR3nt: TGCAGTGCTAGAGATCTGGCGGGATGGGGCACAGATACGCAGTATTTT; CDR3aa: CSARDLAGWGTDTQYF
abundance: many; d_gene: .; j_gene: TRBJ2-1; v_gene: TRBV20-1; len: 13; CDR3nt: TGCAGTGCTAGAGATGAGGCGGGGAGGGAGCAGTTCTTC; CDR3aa: CSARDEAGREQFF
abundance: many; d_gene: TRBD1; j_gene: TRBJ2-6; v_gene: TRBV5-1; len: 17; CDR3nt: TGCGCCAGCAGCCCCGCAGCAGGGGGCTTTGGGGCCAACGTCCTGACTTTC; CDR3aa: CASSPAAGGFGANVLTF
abundance: many; d_gene: .; j_gene: TRBJ2-2; v_gene: TRBV5-1; len: 16; CDR3nt: TGCGCCAGCAGCTTGGCCCAGGGGCCGGGCACCGGGGAGCTGTTTTTT; CDR3aa: CASSLAQGPGTGELFF
abundance: many; d_gene: TRBD1; j_gene: TRBJ2-7; v_gene: TRBV5-1; len: 15; CDR3nt: TGCGCCAGCAGCTTCGGACAGGGCCGACCAGACGAGCAGTACTTC; CDR3aa: CASSFGQGRPDEQYF
abundance: many; d_gene: .; j_gene: TRBJ1-1; v_gene: TRBV7-3; len: 14; CDR3nt: TGTGCCAGCAGCTTAATGGGAGGGAACACTGAAGCTTTCTTT; CDR3aa: CASSLMGGNTEAFF
abundance: many; d_gene: TRBD1; j_gene: TRBJ2-4; v_gene: TRBV20-1; len: 14; CDR3nt: TGCAGTGCTAGGACAGGGTATGGCAAAAACATTCAGTACTTC; CDR3aa: CSARTGYGKNIQYF
abundance: many; d_gene: .; j_gene: TRBJ1-1; v_gene: TRBV7-2; len: 14; CDR3nt: TGTGCCAGCAGCTTAGGGGGGGCGCGTACTGAAGCTTTCTTT; CDR3aa: CASSLGGARTEAFF
abundance: many; d_gene: .; j_gene: TRBJ2-7; v_gene: TRBV27; len: 15; CDR3nt: TGTGCCAGCAGTACCACAGGTAGTTGGGCCAACGAGCAGTACTTC; CDR3aa: CASSTTGSWANEQYF
abundance: many; d_gene: TRBD1; j_gene: TRBJ2-7; v_gene: TRBV12-3/TRBV12-4; len: 13; CDR3nt: TGTGCCAGCGGCAGGGGGCCGTCCTACGAGCAGTACTTC; CDR3aa: CASGRGPSYEQYF
abundance: many; d_gene: .; j_gene: TRBJ1-3; v_gene: TRBV7-2; len: 16; CDR3nt: TGTGCCAGCAGCTTAGAATTCACAGGGCTCGGAAACACCATATATTTT; CDR3aa: CASSLEFTGLGNTIYF
abundance: many; d_gene: .; j_gene: TRBJ1-1; v_gene: TRBV29-1; len: 13; CDR3nt: TGCAGCGTTGTGGGTCAGGTGAACACTGAAGCTTTCTTT; CDR3aa: CSVVGQVNTEAFF
abundance: many; d_gene: .; j_gene: TRBJ2-2; v_gene: TRBV20-1; len: 13; CDR3nt: TGCAGTGCTAAGGGGGGGAACACCGGGGAGCTGTTTTTT; CDR3aa: CSAKGGNTGELFF
abundance: many; d_gene: .; j_gene: TRBJ1-2; v_gene: TRBV20-1; len: 13; CDR3nt: TGCAGCTTGGGATCGCAGGGGCCCCATGGCTACACCTTC; CDR3aa: CSLGSQGPHGYTF